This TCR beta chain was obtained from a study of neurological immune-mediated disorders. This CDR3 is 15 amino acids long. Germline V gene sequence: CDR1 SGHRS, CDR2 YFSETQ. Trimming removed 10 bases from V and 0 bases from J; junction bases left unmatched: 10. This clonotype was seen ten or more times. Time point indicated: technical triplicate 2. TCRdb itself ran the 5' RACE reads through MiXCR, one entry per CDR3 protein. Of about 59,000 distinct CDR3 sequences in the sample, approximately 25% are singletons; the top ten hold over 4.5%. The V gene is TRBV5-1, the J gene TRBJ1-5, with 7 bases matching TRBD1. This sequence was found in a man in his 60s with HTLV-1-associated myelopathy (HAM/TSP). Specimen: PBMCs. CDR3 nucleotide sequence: TGCGCCGCTCAGGACAGGAAGGATAGCAATCAGCCCCAGCATTTT. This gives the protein CAAQDRKDSNQPQHF.